Below are 22 T cell receptor beta chains sequenced from a single sample in a study of beta chain features in type 1 diabetes. Investigators reverse transcribed all isolated RNA, so they sequenced expressed TCRB transcripts. The method was immunoSEQ multiplex PCR; TCRdb's version includes in-frame clones alone and lacks a portion of them. The sample carries hundreds of thousands of clones, roughly 15% recorded once. The sample taken for sequencing was central memory CD4+ T cells from blood. All receptors come from a man aged 25-40 years in good health.

The chain joins TRBV19 to TRBJ1-1; D remains ambiguous. V lost 2 bases, J lost 4 bases, and 8 bases lay in between. Germline CDR1 reads LNHDA; CDR2 reads SQIVND (reference sequence). The CDR3 has 13 residues. The CDR3, as DNA: TGTGCCAGTAGTATAACGAGTGCCACTGAAGCTTTCTTT. This gives the protein CASSITSATEAFF.

This clone was recorded a few times. The V gene is TRBV7-2, the J gene TRBJ2-5; 9 bases align to TRBD2. This CDR3 is built from 14 residues. Germline assignment: CDR1 SGHTA and CDR2 FQGNSA. V was clipped by 5 bases and J by 5 bases; unmatched bases: 6. In DNA form, the CDR3 reads TGTGCCAGCAGCCAAGGTAGCGGGAGTGAGACCCAGTACTTC. Translated, it gives CASSQGSGSETQYF.

The chain combines TRBV11-3 with TRBJ2-5; TRBD2 matches at 11 bases. Germline-derived CDR1 and CDR2 are SGHNT and YENEEA. With 5 bases clipped from V and 1 base from J, the junction kept 6 bases outside the gene matches. The CDR3 loop spans 16 amino acids. CDR3 amino acids: CASSPSSGGAQETQYF. The CDR3 DNA sequence: TGTGCCAGCAGCCCCAGTAGCGGGGGGGCCCAAGAGACCCAGTACTTC.

A few counts support this clone. The identical CDR3 is also encoded by other nucleotide sequences in the sample. This rearrangement joins TRBV4-3 to TRBJ2-1, with a tentative D call TRBD2 (5 bases). Trimming took 0 bases from V and 9 from J, leaving 12 bases between them. Germline CDR1 is LGHNA and CDR2 is YSLEER. CDR3 length: 14 amino acids. The CDR3 DNA is TGCGCCAGCAGCCAAGAATGGGCGGGTAGTGAGCAGTTCTTC. It is translated as CASSQEWAGSEQFF.

This clone was seen only a few times. This chain uses TRBV7-2 with TRBJ2-1, with D perhaps matching TRBD2 (7 bases). Germline CDR1 reads SGHTA; CDR2 reads FQGNSA. This CDR3 is built from 11 residues. V was pared by 3 bases and J by 12 bases, with 9 bases between. CDR3 sequence (DNA): TGTGCCAGCAGCTTTAGGGGGGGGCAGTTCTTC. This translates into CASSFRGGQFF.

This clone was seen only a few times. The gene calls are TRBV2 and TRBJ1-5; perhaps TRBD1 as D (6 bases). The CDR3 contains 16 residues. Trimming shortened V by 3 bases and J by 0 bases, and 12 bases separated the two germline ends. Germline loops: CDR1 SNHLY, CDR2 FYNNEI. The CDR3 DNA reads as TGTGCCAGCAGTGACAGGGGACGATATAGCAATCAGCCCCAGCATTTT. It yields the protein CASSDRGRYSNQPQHF.

This clone showed up just a few times. The chain employs TRBV5-1 and TRBJ1-4, with D maybe TRBD1 (5 bases). V was trimmed by 0 bases and J by 7 bases, leaving 10 bases between them. This CDR3 contains 14 residues. CDR1 is SGHRS and CDR2 is YFSETQ in the germline V gene. CDR3 residues: CASSLEYGAEKLFF. CDR3 in DNA: TGCGCCAGCAGCTTGGAGTATGGGGCTGAAAAACTGTTTTTT.

Here the CDR3 reads CSASGGYGYTF. In nucleotides, the CDR3 is TGCAGTGCTAGTGGGGGCTATGGCTACACCTTC. J is TRBJ1-2 and V is TRBV20-1; TRBD1 is a possible D gene (5 bases). There are 11 residues in the CDR3. CDR1 and CDR2 (germline): DFQATT, SNEGSKA (reference sequence). V was clipped by 3 bases and J by 4 bases, with 6 bases between them.

The rearrangement joins TRBV6-1 to TRBJ2-1; the D call may be TRBD1 or TRBD2 (5 bases each). Germline CDR1 MNHNS, CDR2 SASEGT. Trimming took off 7 bases at V and 9 bases at J, with 22 bases between the two ends. The CDR3 extends over 15 amino acids. DNA of the CDR3: TGTGCCAGCACCCTGAGGGGAGCGGCCCAGGGTGAGCAGTTCTTC. Encoded protein: CASTLRGAAQGEQFF.

The gene calls are TRBV2 and TRBJ1-5; D ambiguous. CDR3 length equals 14 residues. Germline V gives CDR1 SNHLY, CDR2 FYNNEI. The V and J ends lost 4 bases and 2 bases respectively, with 9 bases between them. CDR3 amino acids: CASSGGSRNQPQHF. CDR3 bases: TGTGCCAGCAGTGGAGGTTCGCGCAATCAGCCCCAGCATTTT.

This clone was detected only a few times. V usage is TRBV27 and J usage is TRBJ2-6; tentatively, D is TRBD2 (5 bases). Germline values: CDR1 MNHEY, CDR2 SMNVEV (reference sequence). This CDR3 contains 16 residues. V lost 4 bases and J 4 bases, leaving 14 bases between the germline ends. The CDR3 sequence is CASSYSTTSGANVLTF. CDR3 nucleotides: TGTGCCAGCAGTTATTCGACTACTTCCGGGGCCAACGTCCTGACTTTC.

The CDR3 DNA reads TGTGCCAGCAGCCAAGAGATAAACTACAATGAGCAGTTCTTC. Its protein is CASSQEINYNEQFF. V gene TRBV4-2 combines with J gene TRBJ2-1, with D uncertain. The CDR3 consists of 14 residues. V lost 0 bases to trimming and J lost 3 bases, with 6 bases between them. Germline loops: CDR1 LGHNA, CDR2 YNFKEQ.

This clone was detected a few times. The rearrangement joins TRBV21-1 to TRBJ2-5. TRBV21-1 is a pseudogene locus. There are 17 residues in the CDR3. CDR3 DNA sequence: TGTGCCAGCAGCAAAGGGATTGGCCTAGGGTCAGGAGAGACCCAGTACTTC. Residues: CASSKGIGLGSGETQYF.

The chain joins TRBV19 to TRBJ2-6; 7 bases match TRBD1. V trimming: 3 bases; J trimming: 11 bases; junction bases outside the gene matches: 10. Per germline, CDR1 LNHDA and CDR2 SQIVND (reference sequence). This CDR3 comprises 15 residues. The CDR3 sequence is CASSITGEKEDVLTF. The CDR3, as DNA: TGTGCCAGTAGTATTACAGGGGAGAAGGAAGACGTCCTGACTTTC.

The rearrangement joins TRBV7-2 to TRBJ2-1; 8 bases are a match to TRBD1. This CDR3 has 15 amino acids. After removal of 1 base from V and 8 bases from J, the junction contained 7 bases not matched to a gene. Germline V gene data show CDR1 as SGHTA and CDR2 as FQGNSA. The CDR3 sequence is CASSLVGQGADEQFF. The CDR3 DNA is TGTGCCAGCAGCTTAGTCGGTCAGGGGGCCGATGAGCAGTTCTTC.

In DNA, the CDR3 is TGTGCCAGCAGGGCCGACAGGATCGGTGGCTACACCTTC. It encodes CASRADRIGGYTF. The chain has TRBV25-1 and TRBJ1-2; tentatively, D is TRBD1 (6 bases). The V end was cut by 6 bases, the J end by 7 bases, with 15 bases between. This CDR3 contains 13 residues. In germline, CDR1 is MGHDK, CDR2 SYGVNS.

In its sample, this clone was seen a few times. The chain links TRBV29-1 to TRBJ1-1; 8 bases are shared with TRBD1. CDR3 length: 15 amino acids. The V gene end was trimmed by 5 bases and the J gene end by 1 base; junction bases not matched to a gene: 9. Germline V gene lookup returns CDR1 SQVTM and CDR2 ANQGSEA. CDR3 DNA sequence: TGCAGCGTTATTAGACAGGGGTTTGCGAACACTGAAGCTTTCTTT. Amino acid sequence: CSVIRQGFANTEAFF.

The chain links TRBV18 to TRBJ2-7; 7 bases match TRBD1. V lost 3 bases to trimming and J lost 1 base; unmatched junction nucleotides: 9. This CDR3 is built from 16 residues. Germline lookup yields CDR1 KGHSH and CDR2 LQKENI. CDR3 sequence: CASSPGQTRLSYEQYF. The CDR3 nucleotides are TGTGCCAGCTCACCGGGACAGACCCGGCTATCCTACGAGCAGTACTTC.

In its sample, this clone was seen a few times. V is TRBV11-3 and J is TRBJ1-2; 8 bases match TRBD1. Germline trimming cut 5 bases from V and 0 bases from J; bases unmatched to any gene: 11. CDR3 length: 17 amino acids. The germline CDR1 and CDR2 sequences are SGHNT and YENEEA. The CDR3 bases are TGTGCCAGCAGCCCCCGAGGGAGACAGGGGTCTAACTATGGCTACACCTTC. Its protein is CASSPRGRQGSNYGYTF.

The chain links TRBV5-6 to TRBJ2-1; D is unclear. CDR3 length: 18 residues. From germline, CDR1 is SGHDT and CDR2 YYEEEE. V was cut by 3 bases and J by 0 bases, with 19 bases left in between. CDR3 region: CASSSGPTSGSSYNEQFF. CDR3 nucleotides: TGTGCCAGCAGCTCGGGCCCGACCTCAGGAAGCTCCTACAATGAGCAGTTCTTC.

The CDR3 is CASSRVPTAKNIQYF. The CDR3 DNA reads as TGTGCCAGCAGCAGGGTCCCCACGGCCAAAAACATTCAGTACTTC. The chain has TRBV5-5 and TRBJ2-4; D uncertain. Germline CDR1 and CDR2: SGHKS and YYEKEE (reference sequence). Trimming shortened V by 4 bases and J by 1 base, and 12 bases separated the two germline ends. This CDR3 has 15 amino acids.

The V call is TRBV9, the J call TRBJ1-6; D is perhaps TRBD1 (6 bases). The CDR3 extends over 17 amino acids. V was shortened by 0 bases and J by 7 bases, with 17 bases between the two germline ends. Germline CDR1 is SGDLS and CDR2 is YYNGEE. The CDR3 DNA reads as TGTGCCAGCAGCGTAGGAGGGGGGCGCGGAGGGAATTCACCCCTCCACTTT. Amino acids: CASSVGGGRGGNSPLHF. Based on the CDR3 plus reference TRBV9 and TRBJ1-6, the full variable domain is DSGVTQTPKHLITATGQRVTLRCSPRSGDLSVYWYQQSLDQGLQFLIQYYNGEERAKGNILERFSAQQFPDLHSELNLSSLELGDSALYFCASSVGGGRGGNSPLHFGNGTRLTVT.